This record covers a single T cell receptor beta chain. Its antigen remains unidentified. The record originates from a study of post-analysis software for immune sequencing data. At the level of the study: Disease trajectories encompassed relapsing-remitting, secondary progressive and progressive-relapsing multiple sclerosis. Overall study results and limits: Those with multiple sclerosis, the patient group, showed significantly lower normalized Chao1 diversity than controls. Five TRBV segments occurring more often in patients than controls included TRBV5-6, TRBV5-1 and TRBV20-1.

Libraries were made from TCR beta cDNA, and they carried unique molecular identifiers. A population of 1 to 10 million T cells gave rise to roughly 0.5 million cDNA molecules. MiXCR was run by TCRdb on the PCR reads, yielding one entry per CDR3 protein. The sample lists fewer than 850,000 distinct CDR3 sequences, around 45% occurring once. Germline V lookup: CDR1 MNHNS, CDR2 SASEGT. This CDR3 region has 15 residues. The sequenced sample was blood. The chain uses TRBV6-1 and TRBJ2-5; D is unclear. The last part of the DNA fits TRBJ2-7 better; the J call may be wrong. This TCR was sampled from a girl aged 10 to 17 with multiple sclerosis. The CDR3 nucleotides are TGTGCCAGCAGGACCCCCCGGGCGGCGAGTTACGAGCAGTACTTC. Translation: CASRTPRAASYEQYF.